One T cell receptor beta chain is described in this entry. The sample originates from a study of blood T cell repertoires in COVID-19. Study-level information: There were acute and convalescent COVID-19 samples, and they came from the United States, Italy and Spain.

This table comes from immunoSEQ multiplex PCR, and its TCRdb copy is limited to in-frame clones, with some not included. The top ten hold 1% of the sample, which has approximately 310,000 clones, over 75% seen once. Trimming shortened V by 4 bases and J by 5 bases, and 19 bases separated the two germline ends. The length of the CDR3 is 15 residues. The V gene's germline CDR1 is SGHNT and CDR2 YYREEE (reference sequence). The specimen sequenced was peripheral blood. The V and J genes are TRBV5-4 and TRBJ2-7, with D possibly being TRBD1 (5 bases). This clonotype was obtained from a man in his forties or fifties with active or convalescent COVID-19. CDR3 region: CASSPPRQGPHEQYF. The CDR3 DNA sequence: TGTGCCAGCAGCCCACCGAGGCAGGGCCCCCACGAGCAGTACTTC.